Below are 30 T cell receptor beta chains sequenced from a single sample in a study of CD8 T cells in ankylosing spondylitis. TCRdb redid the calling of the 5' RACE reads with MiXCR, one entry per CDR3 protein. The sample lists 250,000 to 300,000 distinct CDR3 sequences, around 19% occurring once. The specimen sequenced was blood, either unsorted or a sorted T cell fraction (not recorded which). These receptors all come from a male donor with ankylosing spondylitis or in good health (not recorded which).

In its sample, this clonotype was seen a few times. The chain is built from TRBV5-1 and TRBJ1-1, with D unclear. Germline V gene lookup returns CDR1 SGHRS and CDR2 YFSETQ. Trimming cost V 0 bases and J 3 bases, with 9 bases left between them. This CDR3 is built from 14 residues. The CDR3 protein is CASSLGSDYTEAFF. The DNA for the CDR3 is TGCGCCAGCAGCTTGGGAAGTGATTACACTGAAGCTTTCTTT.

This clonotype was found a few times. The chain uses TRBV3-1 and TRBJ2-3; 10 nucleotides line up with TRBD2. The CDR3 length is 15 residues. With V trimmed by 5 bases and J by 4 bases, 6 bases remained unmatched. Germline CDR1 reads LGHDT; CDR2 reads YNNKEL (reference sequence). This CDR3 reads CASSKAGGLPDTQYF. In DNA, the CDR3 is TGTGCCAGCAGCAAAGCGGGAGGGTTGCCAGATACGCAGTATTTT.

The CDR3 DNA is TGCGCCAGCAGCTTGGAGGCGGGAGGGTCGCGAGAGACCCAGTACTTC. It codes for CASSLEAGGSRETQYF. The chain recombines TRBV5-1 with TRBJ2-5; 9 positions agree with TRBD2. Unmatched junction bases numbered 7, after V lost 0 bases and J lost 4 bases. Germline CDR1 SGHRS, CDR2 YFSETQ. CDR3 length equals 16 residues. Full variable domain (rest looked up from reference TRBV5-1 and TRBJ2-5): KAGVTQTPRYLIKTRGQQVTLSCSPISGHRSVSWYQQTPGQGLQFLFEYFSETQRNKGNFPGRFSGRQFSNSRSEMNVSTLELGDSALYLCASSLEAGGSRETQYFGPGTRLLVL.

The V gene is TRBV20-1, the J gene TRBJ2-4, with D tentatively TRBD2 (6 bases). The germline CDR1 and CDR2 sequences are DFQATT and SNEGSKA (reference sequence). V gave up 2 bases and J gave up 6 bases, with 20 bases separating them. The CDR3 consists of 16 residues. The CDR3 here is CSARSLGRDRANIQYF. DNA of the CDR3: TGCAGTGCTAGATCCCTTGGGCGGGATAGGGCAAACATTCAGTACTTC.

This clonotype was counted only a few times. This sequence joins TRBV30 and TRBJ1-1, with D possibly TRBD1 on 5 matching bases. The CDR3 loop spans 15 amino acids. Trimming cost V 4 bases and J 6 bases, with 21 bases left between them. Germline loops: CDR1 GTSNPN, CDR2 SVGIG (reference sequence). As DNA, the CDR3 is TGTGCCTGGAAGGTAGCGGGACGGATTACCGCTGAAGCTTTCTTT. Amino acids: CAWKVAGRITAEAFF.

V and J are TRBV12-3 or TRBV12-4 and TRBJ1-2; 8 bases align to TRBD1. V lost 10 bases and J lost 7; bases outside the gene matches: 8. The length of the CDR3 is 12 residues. The CDR3: CATKRTGPGYTF. In DNA, the CDR3 is TGTGCCACCAAAAGGACAGGGCCTGGCTACACCTTC.

The chain couples TRBV12-3 or TRBV12-4 to TRBJ1-5, with a possible D match to TRBD1 (5 bases). V gave up 5 bases and J gave up 0 bases, with 11 bases separating them. CDR3 length: 15 amino acids. CDR3 sequence: CASSTGTSSNQPQHF. Written as DNA, the CDR3 is TGTGCCAGCAGTACCGGGACCTCTAGCAATCAGCCCCAGCATTTT.

This chain connects TRBV5-5 to TRBJ2-2; no reliable D call. CDR3 length: 13 amino acids. V was cut by 4 bases and J by 7 bases, with 11 bases left in between. Germline loops: CDR1 SGHKS, CDR2 YYEKEE (reference sequence). CDR3 amino acids: CASSPLLIGELFF. The CDR3 bases are TGTGCCAGCAGCCCGCTTCTAATCGGGGAGCTGTTTTTT.

The rearrangement joins TRBV3-1 to TRBJ1-5; no definite D call. The ends were cut back, 3 bases at V and 7 bases at J, with 10 bases in the middle. The CDR3 is 13 amino acids. Germline CDR1 reads LGHDT; CDR2 reads YNNKEL (reference sequence). The DNA for the CDR3 is TGTGCCAGCAGCCAGAGTCCCGGGCAGCCCCAGCATTTT. Translating it yields CASSQSPGQPQHF.

The J gene is TRBJ1-6, the V gene TRBV20-1; D is possibly TRBD1 (5 bases). Trimming removed 0 bases from V and 8 bases from J, with 11 bases in between. CDR1 is DFQATT and CDR2 is SNEGSKA in the germline V gene (reference sequence). The CDR3 contains 14 residues. CDR3 sequence (DNA): TGCAGTGCTAGAGACCCAAAGGGGTATTCACCCCTCCACTTT. As protein: CSARDPKGYSPLHF.

The chain links TRBV14 to TRBJ2-1, with 12 bases matching TRBD2. The germline V gene has CDR1 SGHDN and CDR2 FVKESK. CDR3 length: 20 amino acids. The V segment lost 6 bases and the J segment 3 bases; nucleotides outside the gene matches: 18. The CDR3 loop is CASSPGRATSGSPLYNEQFF. The CDR3 nucleotides are TGTGCCAGCAGTCCCGGTAGGGCGACTAGCGGGAGCCCACTCTACAATGAGCAGTTCTTC.

V usage is TRBV5-1 and J usage is TRBJ1-1; 8 nucleotides match TRBD1. Losses at the gene ends were 4 bases for V and 2 bases for J; bases not matched to a gene: 10. This CDR3 is 16 amino acids long. Germline V gene lookup returns CDR1 SGHRS and CDR2 YFSETQ. The CDR3 loop is CASSPGQGGTNTEAFF. CDR3 DNA sequence: TGCGCCAGCAGCCCCGGACAGGGAGGGACAAACACTGAAGCTTTCTTT.

The rearrangement joins TRBV28 to TRBJ2-1; 9 nucleotides match TRBD2. CDR1 is MDHEN, CDR2 SYDVKM, per germline. This CDR3 is built from 16 residues. With 3 bases clipped from V and 0 bases from J, the junction kept 3 bases outside the gene matches. CDR3 region: CASSFLSGSSYNEQFF. The CDR3 DNA reads TGTGCCAGCAGTTTTCTTAGCGGGAGCTCCTACAATGAGCAGTTCTTC. The full variable domain, in which reference TRBV28 and TRBJ2-1 provide the parts outside the CDR3, is DVKVTQSSRYLVKRTGEKVFLECVQDMDHENMFWYRQDPGLGLRLIYFSYDVKMKEKGDIPEGYSVSREKKERFSLILESASTNQTSMYLCASSFLSGSSYNEQFFGPGTRLTVL.

This clonotype was observed a handful of times. In nucleotides, the CDR3 is TGTGCCAGCAGCTTAGCTCTCAACTATGGCTACACCTTC. Its protein is CASSLALNYGYTF. The gene calls are TRBV7-8 and TRBJ1-2; D unresolved. The CDR3 extends over 13 amino acids. The V gene's germline CDR1 is SGHVS and CDR2 FQNEAQ. Trimming pared 0 bases from V and 2 bases from J, leaving 4 bases between.

For this clonotype: One base away lies a much larger clone, so this may be a sequencing read error. J is TRBJ2-1 and V is TRBV7-6; possibly TRBD1 for D (6 bases). This CDR3 is 18 amino acids long. The V end lost 5 bases, the J end lost 0 bases, and 20 bases lay between the germline ends. Per germline, CDR1 SGHVS and CDR2 FNYEAQ. This CDR3 is CASSLDRRTPYSYNEQFF. CDR3 DNA: TGTGCCAGCAGCCTTGACAGGAGGACTCCCTACTCCTACAATGAGCAGTTCTTC.

This chain joins TRBV28 and TRBJ2-1; tentatively, D is TRBD2 (6 bases). The V gene's germline CDR1 is MDHEN and CDR2 SYDVKM. V was clipped by 7 bases and J by 11 bases, with 9 bases between them. The CDR3 is 10 residues long. The CDR3 DNA sequence: TGTGCCAGCAACCGGGGGAAGCAGTTCTTC. Amino acids: CASNRGKQFF.

There are a few counts of this clonotype. CDR3 DNA: TGCGCCAGCAGCCTAGCGGGGATACCAGATACGCAGTATTTT. This encodes CASSLAGIPDTQYF. The chain couples TRBV5-1 to TRBJ2-3; TRBD2 matches at 9 bases. CDR1 and CDR2 (germline): SGHRS, YFSETQ. J gave up 4 bases and V 4 bases, and 4 bases lay outside the gene matches. The CDR3 has 14 amino acids.

In this sample, this clonotype turned up a few times. The V call is TRBV20-1, the J call TRBJ2-7; a possible D gene is TRBD1 (6 bases). The germline V and J ends were trimmed by 0 bases and 6 bases, with 15 bases remaining between them. CDR1 and CDR2 from the germline V gene are DFQATT and SNEGSKA (reference sequence). This CDR3 is built from 14 residues. For the CDR3, the DNA is TGCAGTGCTAGAGATCAGCGGATGGACAGCGAGCAGTACGTC. It codes for CSARDQRMDSEQYV.

The chain is built from TRBV6-1 and TRBJ2-3; 11 nucleotides agree with TRBD2. CDR3 length equals 17 residues. The germline gives CDR1 MNHNS, CDR2 SASEGT. V gave up 4 bases and J gave up 2 bases; unmatched junction bases: 8. The CDR3 spells CASSGYLAGGSTDTQYF. CDR3 nucleotides: TGTGCCAGCAGTGGTTACCTAGCGGGAGGATCCACAGATACGCAGTATTTT.

The genes are TRBV15 and TRBJ1-4, with a weak D call TRBD1 (5 bases). The CDR3 extends over 15 amino acids. Trimming left V 0 bases short and J 10 bases short, with 15 bases between. The V gene's germline CDR1 is LNHNV and CDR2 YYDKDF (reference sequence). CDR3 in DNA: TGTGCCACCAGCAGAGATGGCGAAGGGACTGGAAAACTGTTTTTT. Amino acids: CATSRDGEGTGKLFF.

This clonotype was seen just once. The gene calls are TRBV4-2 and TRBJ1-1; TRBD1 is a possible D gene (5 bases). V was shortened by 3 bases and J by 5 bases, with 16 bases between the two germline ends. CDR3 length: 15 residues. Germline-derived CDR1 and CDR2 are LGHNA and YNFKEQ. CDR3 in DNA: TGTGCCAGCAGCCATCCCCCGGGGCTCGGAACTGAAGCTTTCTTT. Its protein is CASSHPPGLGTEAFF.

The chain recombines TRBV20-1 with TRBJ1-1; TRBD1 aligns across 7 bases. J was trimmed by 4 bases and V by 3 bases; bases with no gene match: 11. The V gene's germline CDR1 is DFQATT and CDR2 SNEGSKA (reference sequence). The CDR3 consists of 15 residues. The chain's CDR3 is CSASRQGFNPTEAFF. The CDR3 DNA is TGCAGTGCTAGTCGACAGGGCTTTAATCCCACTGAAGCTTTCTTT.

In this sample, this clonotype turned up a few times. The CDR3 DNA follows: TGTGCCATCAGTGGGGACACATACGAGCAGTACGTC. It specifies CAISGDTYEQYV. The genes are TRBV10-3 and TRBJ2-7, with D possibly being TRBD1 (6 bases). V was pared by 4 bases and J by 4 bases, with 8 bases between. CDR1 is ENHRY and CDR2 is SYGVKD in the germline V gene. The CDR3 covers 12 residues.

Turning to this clonotype: This sequence may be a read error, since a much larger clone differs from it by one base. This sequence joins TRBV20-1 and TRBJ2-1, with 15 bases that match TRBD2. The CDR3 totals 17 residues. From germline, CDR1 is DFQATT and CDR2 SNEGSKA (reference sequence). Here the CDR3 DNA reads TGCAGTGCTAGATCACCGGGACTAGCGGGGGGCCTCAATGTGCAGTTCTTC. It encodes CSARSPGLAGGLNVQFF.

This clonotype was seen more than once but under ten times. V usage is TRBV20-1 and J usage is TRBJ2-3; 11 bases are shared with TRBD2. Trimming took 6 bases from V and 7 from J; bases not matched to a gene: 15. Germline V gene sequence: CDR1 DFQATT, CDR2 SNEGSKA (reference sequence). The CDR3 totals 16 residues. The CDR3 here is CSASMQLAGVGNTQYF. The DNA for the CDR3 is TGCAGTGCCAGTATGCAACTAGCGGGAGTTGGTAATACGCAGTATTTT.

This clonotype was counted a few times. The genes are TRBV4-2 and TRBJ2-5; 14 nucleotides match TRBD2. CDR3 length: 18 residues. Germline CDR1 reads LGHNA; CDR2 reads YNFKEQ. Trimming removed 4 bases from V and 1 base from J; junction bases left unmatched: 8. In nucleotides, the CDR3 is TGTGCCAGCAGCCCCGCACCGGGACTAGCGGGGGTCCAAGAGACCCAGTACTTC. This gives the protein CASSPAPGLAGVQETQYF.

This clonotype was recorded many times. The chain recombines TRBV5-1 with TRBJ1-1; D gene ambiguous. CDR3 size: 15 residues. In germline, CDR1 is SGHRS, CDR2 YFSETQ. V shed 4 bases and J shed 1 base, with 14 bases lying between them. Here the CDR3 reads CASSPDPRPNTEAFF. In nucleotides, the CDR3 is TGCGCCAGCAGCCCGGACCCCAGACCGAACACTGAAGCTTTCTTT.

V is TRBV29-1 and J is TRBJ1-2, with 8 bases identical to TRBD1. Germline V gives CDR1 SQVTM, CDR2 ANQGSEA. After removal of 7 bases from V and 4 bases from J, the junction contained 8 bases not matched to a gene. The length of the CDR3 is 13 residues. The CDR3 loop reads CSASGTGSYGYTF. The CDR3 region has the DNA TGCAGCGCGTCAGGGACAGGCTCCTATGGCTACACCTTC.

The chain combines TRBV7-6 with TRBJ2-1; D gene uncertain. V lost 1 base, J lost 0 bases, and 7 bases lay in between. This CDR3 comprises 15 residues. Germline loops: CDR1 SGHVS, CDR2 FNYEAQ. For the CDR3, the DNA is TGTGCCAGCAGCTTAGAAAAAAGCTCCTACAATGAGCAGTTCTTC. This translates into CASSLEKSSYNEQFF.

This chain connects TRBV10-2 to TRBJ2-1, with D hard to call. This CDR3 has 12 amino acids. CDR1 and CDR2 from the germline V gene are WSHSY and SAAADI. Trimming left V 6 bases short and J 6 bases short, with 9 bases between. CDR3 sequence: CASSGWGNEQFF. The CDR3 bases are TGCGCCAGCAGCGGCTGGGGCAATGAGCAGTTCTTC.